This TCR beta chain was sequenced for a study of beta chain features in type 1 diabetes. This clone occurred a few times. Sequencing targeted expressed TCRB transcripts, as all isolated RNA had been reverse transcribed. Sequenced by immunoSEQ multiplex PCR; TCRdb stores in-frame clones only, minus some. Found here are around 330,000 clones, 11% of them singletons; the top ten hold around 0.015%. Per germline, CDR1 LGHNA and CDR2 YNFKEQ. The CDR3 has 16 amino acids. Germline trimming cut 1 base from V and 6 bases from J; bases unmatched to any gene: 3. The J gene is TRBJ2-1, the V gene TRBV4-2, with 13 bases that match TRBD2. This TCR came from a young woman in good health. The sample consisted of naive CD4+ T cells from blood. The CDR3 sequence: CASSQGRTSGSNEQFF. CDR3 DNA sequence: TGTGCCAGCAGCCAAGGGAGGACTAGCGGGAGCAATGAGCAGTTCTTC.